What follows are 25 T cell receptor beta chains derived from one specimen sequenced in a study of CD8 T cells in ankylosing spondylitis. Study-level findings and limits: It appeared that ankylosing spondylitis blood was characterized by a TCR beta motif of several highly homologous variants.

TCRdb passed the 5' RACE reads through MiXCR, listing each CDR3 protein once. Among 400,000 to 450,000 distinct CDR3 sequences listed, roughly 17% were seen once. These receptors are not linked to any known antigen. Sequencing was carried out using blood, either unsorted or a sorted T cell fraction (not recorded which). These receptors came from a male donor with ankylosing spondylitis.

This clonotype was seen a handful of times. V gene TRBV20-1 combines with J gene TRBJ2-7; D possibly corresponds to TRBD1 (6 bases). The length of the CDR3 is 12 residues. Trimming took off 5 bases at V and 3 bases at J, with 11 bases between the two ends. Germline-derived CDR1 and CDR2 are DFQATT and SNEGSKA (reference sequence). CDR3 protein: CSAYRDNYEQYF. CDR3 in DNA: TGCAGTGCTTACCGGGACAACTACGAGCAGTACTTC.

DNA of the CDR3: TGCGCCAGCAGCTCAGGGGGTTCGCGCAATGAGCAGTTCTTC. Amino acid sequence: CASSSGGSRNEQFF. The chain links TRBV5-1 to TRBJ2-1; 7 positions match TRBD1. CDR1 is SGHRS and CDR2 is YFSETQ in the germline V gene. The CDR3 consists of 14 residues. Trimming removed 3 bases from V and 6 bases from J; junction bases left unmatched: 6.

This clonotype was counted only a few times. The chain has TRBV7-2 and TRBJ1-2; 10 nucleotides agree with TRBD1. Per germline, CDR1 SGHTA and CDR2 FQGNSA. There are 15 residues in the CDR3. V lost 4 bases to trimming and J lost 7 bases; unmatched junction nucleotides: 9. CDR3 protein: CASSSFWDRGLGYTF. The CDR3 coding sequence is TGTGCCAGCAGCTCCTTTTGGGACAGGGGCCTTGGCTACACCTTC.

This clonotype has just a few counts. CDR3 sequence: CASSSLNKYTEAFF. CDR3 bases: TGTGCCAGCAGTTCTCTCAACAAATACACTGAAGCTTTCTTT. The chain combines TRBV27 with TRBJ1-1; D is uncertain. Between the trimmed V and J ends, which lost 4 bases and 3 bases, there was a span of 12 bases. The CDR3 is made up of 14 amino acids. Germline V CDR1 and CDR2: MNHEY, SMNVEV (reference sequence).

This clonotype was detected a few times. The V and J genes are TRBV5-1 and TRBJ1-1; possible D gene TRBD1, 6 bases. The CDR3 extends over 15 amino acids. Germline CDR1 SGHRS, CDR2 YFSETQ. Deletions cut 3 bases from V and 1 base from J, with 13 bases between. Here the CDR3 reads CASSSTTGQNTEAFF. The CDR3 DNA is TGCGCCAGCAGCTCCACCACAGGGCAGAACACTGAAGCTTTCTTT.

The chain employs TRBV7-3 and TRBJ2-2, with TRBD2 matching 15 bases. In germline, CDR1 is SGHTA, CDR2 FQGTGA. This CDR3 is built from 17 residues. V dropped 1 base and J dropped 4; count of bases not matched to a gene: 1. The CDR3 DNA sequence: TGTGCCAGCAGCTTAAAGGGACTAGCGGGAGGCACCGGGGAGCTGTTTTTT. Translation gives CASSLKGLAGGTGELFF.

This clonotype has ten or more counts. This chain links TRBV4-2 with TRBJ1-2; the D gene is possibly TRBD1 (5 bases). In germline, CDR1 is LGHNA, CDR2 YNFKEQ. The length of the CDR3 is 15 residues. V shed 4 bases and J shed 5 bases, with 17 bases lying between them. The CDR3 nucleotides are TGTGCCAGCAGCCTAGGCGGGGCGAAGGAGTATGGCTACACCTTC. Translating it yields CASSLGGAKEYGYTF.

On this clonotype itself: A read error may produce the germline difference seen at one junction end. V is TRBV18 and J is TRBJ2-7; possible D gene TRBD2, 5 bases. Germline loops: CDR1 KGHSH, CDR2 LQKENI. The CDR3 extends over 8 amino acids. The CDR3 DNA reads TGTGCCGAAAAGGACTTGGGGTTC. Translated, it gives CAEKDLGF.

This clonotype appeared many times. This chain connects TRBV5-1 to TRBJ1-2, with D possibly matching TRBD1 (6 bases). The germline V and J ends were trimmed by 0 bases and 8 bases, with 8 bases remaining between them. CDR3 size: 12 residues. From germline, CDR1 is SGHRS and CDR2 YFSETQ. The CDR3 loop reads CASSLDGGGYTF. The CDR3 DNA reads as TGCGCCAGCAGCTTGGACGGGGGCGGCTACACCTTC.

This clonotype has more than one count but fewer than ten. This chain joins TRBV7-8 and TRBJ2-3, with a tentative D call TRBD2 (6 bases). V was shortened by 0 bases and J by 3 bases, with 16 bases between the two germline ends. The CDR3 extends over 17 amino acids. Per germline, CDR1 SGHVS and CDR2 FQNEAQ. The CDR3 DNA follows: TGTGCCAGCAGCTTAGCCCCGGGAGTTTTTGGTACAGATACGCAGTATTTT. It is translated as CASSLAPGVFGTDTQYF.

The rearrangement joins TRBV6-1 to TRBJ2-2; D is unclear. Germline V gene data show CDR1 as MNHNS and CDR2 as SASEGT. Trimming left V 8 bases short and J 6 bases short, with 13 bases between. This CDR3 has 13 amino acids. The CDR3 DNA reads as TGTGCCAGCCGACCTCCCTGGCCCGGGGAGCTGTTTTTT. This sequence encodes CASRPPWPGELFF.

The V and J genes are TRBV20-1 and TRBJ2-7; 11 nucleotides line up with TRBD2. Looked up from germline, CDR1 is DFQATT and CDR2 is SNEGSKA (reference sequence). This CDR3 is built from 14 residues. V shed 3 bases and J 3 bases; nucleotides not matched to a gene: 4. CDR3 sequence (DNA): TGCAGTGCTAGGGGGACTAGCGGCTACTACGAGCAGTACTTC. It translates to CSARGTSGYYEQYF.

This clonotype turned up a few times. V usage is TRBV12-3 or TRBV12-4 and J usage is TRBJ2-4; 7 positions agree with TRBD1. Unmatched junction bases numbered 4, after V lost 4 bases and J lost 1 base. The CDR3 sequence is 15 residues long. This chain's CDR3 is CASSWTGGAKNIQYF. The CDR3 DNA is TGTGCCAGCAGTTGGACAGGTGGGGCCAAAAACATTCAGTACTTC.

The chain combines TRBV18 with TRBJ2-1, with D possibly called TRBD1 or TRBD2 (5 bases each). The ends were cut back, 2 bases at V and 2 bases at J, with 16 bases in the middle. The CDR3 is 17 residues long. Germline V CDR1 and CDR2: KGHSH, LQKENI. CDR3 nucleotides: TGTGCCAGCTCACCAAAAGGGACGACAGTTACCTACAATGAGCAGTTCTTC. It specifies CASSPKGTTVTYNEQFF.

The chain uses TRBV7-9 and TRBJ1-4, with D possibly TRBD1 on 6 matching bases. The CDR3 is made up of 15 amino acids. Germline V lookup: CDR1 SEHNR, CDR2 FQNEAQ (reference sequence). V lost 5 bases and J 5 bases, leaving 15 bases between the germline ends. CDR3 sequence (DNA): TGTGCCAGCAGCCTCACGATGGGGGGCAATGAAAAACTGTTTTTT. Amino acids: CASSLTMGGNEKLFF.

In its sample, this clonotype was seen a few times. This chain joins TRBV6-2 or TRBV6-3 and TRBJ1-1; no reliable D call. V gave up 11 bases and J gave up 3 bases, with 7 bases separating them. CDR1 is MNHEY, CDR2 SVGEGT, per germline. The CDR3 sequence is 10 residues long. CDR3 sequence reads: CASGHTEAFF. CDR3 nucleotides: TGTGCCTCCGGGCACACTGAAGCTTTCTTT.

The J gene is TRBJ1-1, the V gene TRBV24-1; D unclear. V dropped 9 bases and J dropped 3 bases, with 10 bases sitting between them. The V gene's germline CDR1 is KGHDR and CDR2 SFDVKD. The CDR3 contains 12 residues. For the CDR3, the DNA is TGTGCCACCCATAGACGGGACACTGAAGCTTTCTTT. Amino acids: CATHRRDTEAFF.

The chain is built from TRBV20-1 and TRBJ1-3, with unresolved D. V lost 2 bases and J 0 bases, leaving 20 bases between the germline ends. The CDR3 is 18 residues long. Germline loops: CDR1 DFQATT, CDR2 SNEGSKA (reference sequence). The CDR3 DNA follows: TGCAGTGCTAGACCCCGCCACGCCACTACCCACTCTGGAAACACCATATATTTT. Translating it yields CSARPRHATTHSGNTIYF.

This clonotype came up a few times. CDR3 sequence reads: CSAPRPATSYNEQFF. The CDR3 DNA reads as TGCAGTGCGCCCAGGCCCGCCACCTCCTACAATGAGCAGTTCTTC. The chain employs TRBV20-1 and TRBJ2-1; D unclear. The V end lost 6 bases, the J end lost 0 bases, and 15 bases lay between the germline ends. Germline V lookup: CDR1 DFQATT, CDR2 SNEGSKA (reference sequence). The CDR3 sequence is 15 residues long.

The J gene is TRBJ1-4, the V gene TRBV28, with TRBD1 identical over 9 bases. Germline V lookup: CDR1 MDHEN, CDR2 SYDVKM. The CDR3 covers 15 residues. With 4 bases clipped from V and 5 bases from J, the junction kept 5 bases outside the gene matches. The CDR3 loop is CASSYGTGLNEKLFF. For the CDR3, the DNA is TGTGCCAGCAGTTACGGGACAGGGCTCAATGAAAAACTGTTTTTT.

J is TRBJ2-5 and V is TRBV5-1; 7 nucleotides align to TRBD2. The CDR3 extends over 13 amino acids. V was pared by 3 bases and J by 4 bases, with 3 bases of the junction left unmatched. Germline V gene lookup returns CDR1 SGHRS and CDR2 YFSETQ. CDR3 amino acids: CASSSTSVETQYF. The DNA of the CDR3 is TGCGCCAGCAGCTCTACTAGCGTAGAGACCCAGTACTTC.

The sample holds a few counts of this clonotype. J is TRBJ1-1 and V is TRBV20-1; D is perhaps TRBD1 (6 bases). Germline loops: CDR1 DFQATT, CDR2 SNEGSKA (reference sequence). The CDR3 length is 14 residues. The V end lost 1 base, the J end lost 0 bases, and 9 bases lay between the germline ends. Here the CDR3 reads CSARVGQMNTEAFF. The CDR3, as DNA: TGCAGTGCTAGAGTTGGACAGATGAACACTGAAGCTTTCTTT.

V usage is TRBV20-1 and J usage is TRBJ2-7, with 9 bases aligning to TRBD1. The germline gives CDR1 DFQATT, CDR2 SNEGSKA (reference sequence). The CDR3 is 15 residues long. Germline trimming cut 1 base from V and 7 bases from J; bases unmatched to any gene: 11. The CDR3 coding sequence is TGCAGTGCTAGAGTCCCCGGGACAGGGACACGAGAGCAGTACTTC. This encodes CSARVPGTGTREQYF.

The chain is built from TRBV20-1 and TRBJ2-1; weak D call: TRBD2 (6 bases). CDR1 is DFQATT and CDR2 is SNEGSKA in the germline V gene (reference sequence). Trimming left V 6 bases short and J 4 bases short, with 10 bases between. This CDR3 is built from 12 residues. CDR3 in DNA: TGCAGTGCATGGGACTCGTACAATGAGCAGTTCTTC. The encoded protein is CSAWDSYNEQFF.

This clonotype was seen ten or more times. The DNA for the CDR3 is TGTGCCAGCAGTTTACAGGGGAATGGGGGTCAGCCCCAGCATTTT. Its translation is CASSLQGNGGQPQHF. The rearrangement joins TRBV12-3 or TRBV12-4 to TRBJ1-5; D might be TRBD1 (6 bases). Trimming stripped 2 bases from V and 6 bases from J, with 14 bases between. This CDR3 has 15 amino acids.